Listed here is a single T cell receptor beta chain. Its matching antigen is unknown. The PCR was carried out with 60 Vbeta primers and 13 Jbeta primers. Assay: immunoSEQ multiplex PCR; the TCRdb copy retains only in-frame clones and omits some. Among about 160,000 clones listed, roughly 85% were seen once. The data were taken from a study of cytomegalovirus exposure and HLA in healthy donors. Study-wide findings and caveats: In most subjects, TCR beta sequences reportedly gave accurate predictions of HLA-A and HLA-B alleles. TCR beta chain V- and J-gene trimming was linked, in a later analysis, to a missense variant in DCLRE1C. The authors later found most CMV-associated TCR beta chains appeared HLA-restricted.

The V end lost 3 bases, the J end lost 3 bases, and 18 bases lay between the germline ends. The CDR3 is 17 amino acids. CDR1 is MRHNA and CDR2 is SNTAGT in the germline V gene. The sequenced material came from PBMCs. The receptor was derived from a woman aged 45-65 years in good health and CMV-seronegative. This chain uses TRBV6-4 with TRBJ2-1; D is possibly TRBD2 (7 bases). As DNA, the CDR3 is TGTGCCAGCAGTGAACGAGCGGGACAAACCTACTACAATGAGCAGTTCTTC. It codes for CASSERAGQTYYNEQFF.